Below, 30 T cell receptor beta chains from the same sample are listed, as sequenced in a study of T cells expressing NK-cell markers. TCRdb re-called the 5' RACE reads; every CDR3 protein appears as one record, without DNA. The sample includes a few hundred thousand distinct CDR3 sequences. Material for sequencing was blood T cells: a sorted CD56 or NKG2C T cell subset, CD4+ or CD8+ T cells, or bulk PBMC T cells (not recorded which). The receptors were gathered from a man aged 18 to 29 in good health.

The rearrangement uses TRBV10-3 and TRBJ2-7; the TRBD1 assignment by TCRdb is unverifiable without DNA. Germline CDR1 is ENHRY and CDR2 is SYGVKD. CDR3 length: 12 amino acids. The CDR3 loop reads CAMGQSPYEQYF.

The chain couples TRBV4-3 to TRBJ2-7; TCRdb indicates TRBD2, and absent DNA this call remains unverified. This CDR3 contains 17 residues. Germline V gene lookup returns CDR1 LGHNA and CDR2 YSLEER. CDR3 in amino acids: CASSQDLSQRGVYEQYF.

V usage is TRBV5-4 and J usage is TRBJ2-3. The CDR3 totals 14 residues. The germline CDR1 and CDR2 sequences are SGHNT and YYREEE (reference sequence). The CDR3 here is CASSLAGVEDTQYF.

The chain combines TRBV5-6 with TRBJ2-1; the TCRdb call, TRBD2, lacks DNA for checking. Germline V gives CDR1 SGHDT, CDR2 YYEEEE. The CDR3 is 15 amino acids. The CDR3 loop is CASSFRAGGFYEQFF.

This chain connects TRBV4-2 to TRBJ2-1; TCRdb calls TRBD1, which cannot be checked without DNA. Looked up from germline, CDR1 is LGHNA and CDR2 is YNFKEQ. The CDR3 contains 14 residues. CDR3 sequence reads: CASSQEGTGDEQFF.

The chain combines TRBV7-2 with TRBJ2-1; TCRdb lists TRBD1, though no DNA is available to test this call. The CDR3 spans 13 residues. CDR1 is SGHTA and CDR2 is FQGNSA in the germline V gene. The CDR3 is CASSLMGQEEQFF.

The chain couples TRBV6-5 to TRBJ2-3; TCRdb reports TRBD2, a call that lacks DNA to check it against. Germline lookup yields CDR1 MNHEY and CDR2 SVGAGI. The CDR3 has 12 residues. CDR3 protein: CASYGPTDTQYF.

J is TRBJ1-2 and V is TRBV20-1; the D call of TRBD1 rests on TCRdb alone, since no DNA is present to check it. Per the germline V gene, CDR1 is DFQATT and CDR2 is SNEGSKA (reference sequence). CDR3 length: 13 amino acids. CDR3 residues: CSAHRGPNYGYTF.

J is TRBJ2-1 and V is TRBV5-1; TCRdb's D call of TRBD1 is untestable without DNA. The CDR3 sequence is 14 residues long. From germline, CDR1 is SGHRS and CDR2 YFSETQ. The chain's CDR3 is CASSSAGGYNEQFF.

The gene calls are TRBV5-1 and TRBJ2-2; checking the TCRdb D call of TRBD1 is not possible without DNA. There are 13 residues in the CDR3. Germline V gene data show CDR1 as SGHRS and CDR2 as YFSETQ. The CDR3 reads CASSLGQPGELFF.

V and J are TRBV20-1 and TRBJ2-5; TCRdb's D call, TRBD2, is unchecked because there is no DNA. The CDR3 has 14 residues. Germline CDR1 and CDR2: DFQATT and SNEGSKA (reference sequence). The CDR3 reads CSARARGGPLDQYF.

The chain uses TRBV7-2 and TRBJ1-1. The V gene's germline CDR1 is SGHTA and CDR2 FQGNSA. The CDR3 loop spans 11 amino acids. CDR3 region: CASSINTEAFF.

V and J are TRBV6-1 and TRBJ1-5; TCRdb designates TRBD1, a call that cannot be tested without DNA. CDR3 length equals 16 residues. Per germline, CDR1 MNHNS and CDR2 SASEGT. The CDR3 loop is CASTPRGAYSNQPQHF.

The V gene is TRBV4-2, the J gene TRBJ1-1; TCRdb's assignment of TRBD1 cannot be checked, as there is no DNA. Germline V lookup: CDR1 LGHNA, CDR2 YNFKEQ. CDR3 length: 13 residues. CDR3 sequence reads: CASAGTGNTEAFF.

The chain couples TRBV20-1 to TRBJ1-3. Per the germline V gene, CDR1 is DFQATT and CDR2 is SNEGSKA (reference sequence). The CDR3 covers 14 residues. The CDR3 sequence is CSALTPISGNTIYF.

CDR3 in amino acids: CASSPGGKLFF. The V call is TRBV12-3 or TRBV12-4, the J call TRBJ1-4; TCRdb designates TRBD1, a call that cannot be tested without DNA. The CDR3 extends over 11 amino acids.

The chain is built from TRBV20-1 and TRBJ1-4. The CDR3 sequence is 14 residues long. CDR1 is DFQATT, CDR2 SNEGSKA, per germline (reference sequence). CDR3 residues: CSARSGVLNEKLFF.

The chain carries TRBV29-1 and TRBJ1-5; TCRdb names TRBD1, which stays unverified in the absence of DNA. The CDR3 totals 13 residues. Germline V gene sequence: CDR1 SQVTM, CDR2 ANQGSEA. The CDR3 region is CSAVDSPYQPQHF.

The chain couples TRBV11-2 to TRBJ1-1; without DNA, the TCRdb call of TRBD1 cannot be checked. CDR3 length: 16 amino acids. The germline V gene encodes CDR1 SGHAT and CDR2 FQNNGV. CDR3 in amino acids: CASSLVVTVPDSEAFF.

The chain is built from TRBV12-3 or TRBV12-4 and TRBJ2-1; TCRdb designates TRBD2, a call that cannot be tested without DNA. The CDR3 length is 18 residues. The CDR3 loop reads CASRYLVAGGPGYNEQFF.

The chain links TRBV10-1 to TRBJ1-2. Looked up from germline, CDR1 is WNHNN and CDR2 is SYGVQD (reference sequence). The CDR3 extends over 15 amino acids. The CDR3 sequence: CASSESHRAFSGYTF.

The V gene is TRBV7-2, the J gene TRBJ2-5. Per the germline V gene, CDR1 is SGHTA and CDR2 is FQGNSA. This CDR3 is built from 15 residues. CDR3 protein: CASSLERGIQETQYF. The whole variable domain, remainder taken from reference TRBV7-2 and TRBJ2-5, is GAGVSQSPSNKVTEKGKDVELRCDPISGHTALYWYRQSLGQGLEFLIYFQGNSAPDKSGLPSDRFSAERTGGSVSTLTIQRTQQEDSAVYLCASSLERGIQETQYFGPGTRLLVL.

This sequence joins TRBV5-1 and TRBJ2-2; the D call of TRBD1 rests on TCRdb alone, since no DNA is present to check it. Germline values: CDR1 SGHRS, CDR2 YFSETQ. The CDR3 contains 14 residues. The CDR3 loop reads CASSPRVDTGELFF.

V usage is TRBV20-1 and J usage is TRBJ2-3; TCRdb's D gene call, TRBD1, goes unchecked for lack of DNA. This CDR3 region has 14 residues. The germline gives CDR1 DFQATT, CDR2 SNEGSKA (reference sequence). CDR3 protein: CSPTKGKQGRKQYF.

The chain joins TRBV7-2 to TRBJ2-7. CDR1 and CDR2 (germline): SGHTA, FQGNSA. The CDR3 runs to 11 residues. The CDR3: CASSLGRKQYF.

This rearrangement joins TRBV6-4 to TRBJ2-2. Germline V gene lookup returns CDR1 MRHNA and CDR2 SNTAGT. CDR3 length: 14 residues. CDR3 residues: CASSEQTDVRELFF.

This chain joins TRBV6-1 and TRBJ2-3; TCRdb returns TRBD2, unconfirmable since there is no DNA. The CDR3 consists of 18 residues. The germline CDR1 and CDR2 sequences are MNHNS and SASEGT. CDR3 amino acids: CASMRTSGTLIPTDTQYF.

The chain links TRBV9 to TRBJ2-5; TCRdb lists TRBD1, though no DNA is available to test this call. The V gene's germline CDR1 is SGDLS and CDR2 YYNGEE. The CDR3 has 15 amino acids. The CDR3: CASSPYRGPQETQYF.

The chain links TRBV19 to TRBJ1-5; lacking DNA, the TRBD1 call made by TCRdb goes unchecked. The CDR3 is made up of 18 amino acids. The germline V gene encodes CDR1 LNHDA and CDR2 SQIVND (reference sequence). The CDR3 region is CASSSTGTGGARNQPQHF.

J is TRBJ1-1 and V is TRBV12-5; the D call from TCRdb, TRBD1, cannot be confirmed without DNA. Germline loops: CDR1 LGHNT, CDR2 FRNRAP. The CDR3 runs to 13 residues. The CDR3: CASGLTGQTEAFF.